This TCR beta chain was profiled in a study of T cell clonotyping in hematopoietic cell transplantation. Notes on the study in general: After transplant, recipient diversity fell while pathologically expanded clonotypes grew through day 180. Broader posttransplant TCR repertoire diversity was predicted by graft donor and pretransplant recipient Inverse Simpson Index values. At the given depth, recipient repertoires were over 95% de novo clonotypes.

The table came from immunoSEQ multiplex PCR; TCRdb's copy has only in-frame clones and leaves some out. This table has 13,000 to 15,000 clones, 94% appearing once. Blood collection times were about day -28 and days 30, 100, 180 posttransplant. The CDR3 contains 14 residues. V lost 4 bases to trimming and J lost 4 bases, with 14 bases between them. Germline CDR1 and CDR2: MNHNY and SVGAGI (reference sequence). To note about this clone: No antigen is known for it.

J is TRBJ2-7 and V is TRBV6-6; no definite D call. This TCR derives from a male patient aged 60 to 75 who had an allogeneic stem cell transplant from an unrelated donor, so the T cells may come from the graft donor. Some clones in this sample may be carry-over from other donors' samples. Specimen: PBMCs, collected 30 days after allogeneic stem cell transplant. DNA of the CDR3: TGTGCCAGCAGTTCCCCGGCAGAGGTTTACGAGCAGTACTTC. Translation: CASSSPAEVYEQYF.